The 13 T cell receptor beta chains below come from one sample, sequenced in a study of blood T cell repertoires in COVID-19. Clones were read by immunoSEQ multiplex PCR, and TCRdb kept only the in-frame ones, dropping some. The table shows about 330,000 clones, with roughly 90% occurring only once. The sample was peripheral blood. These receptors all come from a man aged 30 to 39 with COVID-19, enrolled during active disease.

The chain couples TRBV27 to TRBJ1-2, with 12 positions matching TRBD1. CDR1 is MNHEY and CDR2 is SMNVEV in the germline V gene (reference sequence). The CDR3 spans 17 residues. The ends lost 0 bases at V and 8 bases at J; junction bases unmatched: 10. The CDR3 nucleotides are TGTGCCAGCAGTTTATCGTTTACCGGGACAGGGGGCAAAGGCTACACCTTC. Amino acid sequence: CASSLSFTGTGGKGYTF.

The table lists this clone with a count of one. The chain has TRBV2 and TRBJ2-1; 11 bases line up with TRBD2. The V segment lost 2 bases and the J segment 4 bases; nucleotides outside the gene matches: 4. The CDR3 runs 16 residues. Germline-derived CDR1 and CDR2 are SNHLY and FYNNEI. The CDR3 reads CASSELGLADYNEQFF. In nucleotides, the CDR3 is TGTGCCAGCAGTGAACTGGGACTAGCGGATTACAATGAGCAGTTCTTC.

This clone was seen more than once but under ten times. The gene calls are TRBV19 and TRBJ1-5, with a tentative D call TRBD1 (6 bases). The CDR3 has 16 residues. Germline V gene sequence: CDR1 LNHDA, CDR2 SQIVND (reference sequence). V lost 7 bases and J 2 bases, leaving 18 bases between the germline ends. The CDR3 spells CASTPVIRTGNQPQHF. CDR3 nucleotide sequence: TGTGCCAGTACCCCTGTAATAAGGACAGGCAATCAGCCCCAGCATTTT.

The chain employs TRBV7-7 and TRBJ2-5, with 8 bases identical to TRBD2. V was clipped by 1 base and J by 2 bases; unmatched bases: 6. The germline V gene encodes CDR1 SSHAT and CDR2 FNYEAQ (reference sequence). The CDR3 extends over 16 amino acids. CDR3 DNA sequence: TGTGCCAGCAGCTTAGGCAGCGGGGGCCTTCAAGAGACCCAGTACTTC. It specifies CASSLGSGGLQETQYF.

The gene calls are TRBV4-2 and TRBJ2-5; 7 bases are a match to TRBD1. Germline trimming cut 3 bases from V and 3 bases from J; bases unmatched to any gene: 4. The germline gives CDR1 LGHNA, CDR2 YNFKEQ. The CDR3 contains 14 residues. Here the CDR3 DNA reads TGTGCCAGCAGCCATATGGGGACAGAAGAGACCCAGTACTTC. Protein sequence: CASSHMGTEETQYF.

This clone has only one observation. The chain combines TRBV3-1 (or the pseudogene TRBV3-2) with TRBJ2-5; tentative D call: TRBD1 (5 bases). The CDR3 spans 15 residues. The germline CDR1 and CDR2 sequences are LGHDT and YNNKEL (reference sequence). V lost 1 base to trimming and J lost 4 bases, with 13 bases between them. CDR3 sequence: CASSQVSGWRETQYF. Here the CDR3 DNA reads TGTGCCAGCAGCCAAGTCTCAGGGTGGCGAGAGACCCAGTACTTC.

This clone was seen more than once but under ten times. The chain recombines TRBV7-3 with TRBJ1-2, with a weak D call TRBD1 (6 bases). Trimming shortened V by 4 bases and J by 8 bases, and 20 bases separated the two germline ends. The CDR3 is 15 residues long. Germline V gene lookup returns CDR1 SGHTA and CDR2 FQGTGA. For the CDR3, the DNA is TGTGCCAGCAGCTCAGGACAGCATCAGCGTGACGGCTACACCTTC. Protein product: CASSSGQHQRDGYTF.

The rearrangement joins TRBV6-6 to TRBJ1-5; 7 bases agree with TRBD1. With 8 bases clipped from V and 2 bases from J, the junction kept 6 bases outside the gene matches. This CDR3 is built from 14 residues. In germline, CDR1 is MNHNY, CDR2 SVGAGI (reference sequence). The CDR3 loop is CASEARGGNQPQHF. DNA of the CDR3: TGTGCCAGCGAAGCCAGGGGGGGCAATCAGCCCCAGCATTTT.

V gene TRBV2 combines with J gene TRBJ2-6; D is unclear. V dropped 2 bases and J dropped 4 bases, with 9 bases sitting between them. The CDR3 is made up of 15 amino acids. From germline, CDR1 is SNHLY and CDR2 FYNNEI. The DNA of the CDR3 is TGTGCCAGCAGTGAATTTGCGAGAGGGGCCAACGTCCTGACTTTC. This codes for CASSEFARGANVLTF.

The chain employs TRBV2 and TRBJ2-7; TRBD2 might be the D (6 bases). The CDR3 covers 15 residues. V was shortened by 7 bases and J by 4 bases, with 20 bases between the two germline ends. Germline values: CDR1 SNHLY, CDR2 FYNNEI. CDR3 sequence (DNA): TGTGCCAGCAAAAAGGAGTCTAGCGTCGGGTACGAGCAGTACTTC. Translation: CASKKESSVGYEQYF.

The chain links TRBV7-9 to TRBJ2-3, with D perhaps matching TRBD2 (7 bases). This CDR3 is 13 amino acids long. Germline V gene data show CDR1 as SEHNR and CDR2 as FQNEAQ (reference sequence). Trimming took 5 bases from V and 9 from J, leaving 15 bases between them. In DNA form, the CDR3 reads TGTGCCAGCAGCGGGGGGGGGCGGGAAACGCAGTATTTT. This gives the protein CASSGGGRETQYF.

This clone occurred once. The chain employs TRBV20-1 and TRBJ1-2; 7 bases map to TRBD1. J lost 8 bases, V lost 3 bases, and 15 bases had no gene match. The CDR3 has 15 amino acids. Germline CDR1 DFQATT, CDR2 SNEGSKA (reference sequence). CDR3 sequence: CSASAGTATREGYTF. As DNA, the CDR3 is TGCAGTGCTAGTGCCGGGACAGCGACTAGGGAAGGCTACACCTTC.

V and J are TRBV19 and TRBJ2-1; 8 nucleotides agree with TRBD2. After removal of 3 bases from V and 3 bases from J, the junction contained 16 bases not matched to a gene. The CDR3 is made up of 19 amino acids. Germline-derived CDR1 and CDR2 are LNHDA and SQIVND (reference sequence). The DNA for the CDR3 is TGTGCCAGTAGTATCCCCCCTTGGAAACGGGGGGGCCACTACAATGAGCAGTTCTTC. This codes for CASSIPPWKRGGHYNEQFF. The full variable domain, its missing parts supplied by reference TRBV19 and TRBJ2-1, is DGGITQSPKYLFRKEGQNVTLSCEQNLNHDAMYWYRQDPGQGLRLIYYSQIVNDFQKGDIAEGYSVSREKKESFPLTVTSAQKNPTAFYLCASSIPPWKRGGHYNEQFFGPGTRLTVL.